The 5 T cell receptor beta chains below all came from one sample that was sequenced in a study of blood T cell repertoires in COVID-19. Produced via immunoSEQ multiplex PCR; TCRdb's table is partial and in-frame only. The table has roughly 230,000 clones, approximately 81% seen once; the top ten hold over 9.5%. The sample taken for sequencing was peripheral blood. All receptors come from a woman aged 80 or over with COVID-19, enrolled during active disease.

The sample holds one count of this clone. The chain is built from TRBV2 and TRBJ2-6; TRBD1 agrees at 8 bases. V gave up 6 bases and J gave up 3 bases; unmatched junction bases: 4. The germline V gene encodes CDR1 SNHLY and CDR2 FYNNEI. The CDR3 has 15 residues. This chain's CDR3 is CASREQGVGANVLTF. CDR3 in DNA: TGTGCCAGCAGGGAACAGGGGGTTGGGGCCAACGTCCTGACTTTC.

This clone was picked up one time. The chain is built from TRBV7-8 and TRBJ2-7; 8 nucleotides match TRBD1. Germline V CDR1 and CDR2: SGHVS, FQNEAQ. The CDR3 covers 13 residues. V trimming: 3 bases; J trimming: 7 bases; junction bases outside the gene matches: 5. The CDR3 bases are TGTGCCAGCAGCTTTGACAGGGGAAAAGAGCAGTACGTC. Residues: CASSFDRGKEQYV.

As DNA, the CDR3 is TGCAGTGCTAGTCTGGGGCCGATGACACAAGAGACCCAGTACTTC. Residues: CSASLGPMTQETQYF. The chain recombines TRBV20-1 with TRBJ2-5, with D perhaps TRBD1 (5 bases). The CDR3 runs 15 residues. Deletions cut 3 bases from V and 2 bases from J, with 16 bases between. Germline V gene data show CDR1 as DFQATT and CDR2 as SNEGSKA (reference sequence).

This clone has a handful of counts. This CDR3 reads CASSQGDRALRWAFF. The CDR3 region has the DNA TGTGCCAGCAGCCAAGGTGACAGGGCCTTACGATGGGCTTTCTTT. The V call is TRBV3-1 (or the pseudogene TRBV3-2), the J call TRBJ1-1; TRBD1 matches at 7 bases. In germline, CDR1 is LGHDT, CDR2 YNNKEL (reference sequence). The CDR3 runs to 15 residues. V lost 1 base and J lost 11; bases outside the gene matches: 13.

The rearrangement joins TRBV9 to TRBJ2-3, with D possibly matching TRBD1 (6 bases). The V and J ends lost 3 bases and 0 bases respectively, with 11 bases between them. The CDR3 contains 15 residues. Germline V gene data show CDR1 as SGDLS and CDR2 as YYNGEE. This chain's CDR3 is CASSALGGSTDTQYF. CDR3 in DNA: TGTGCCAGCAGCGCCTTAGGGGGTAGCACAGATACGCAGTATTTT.